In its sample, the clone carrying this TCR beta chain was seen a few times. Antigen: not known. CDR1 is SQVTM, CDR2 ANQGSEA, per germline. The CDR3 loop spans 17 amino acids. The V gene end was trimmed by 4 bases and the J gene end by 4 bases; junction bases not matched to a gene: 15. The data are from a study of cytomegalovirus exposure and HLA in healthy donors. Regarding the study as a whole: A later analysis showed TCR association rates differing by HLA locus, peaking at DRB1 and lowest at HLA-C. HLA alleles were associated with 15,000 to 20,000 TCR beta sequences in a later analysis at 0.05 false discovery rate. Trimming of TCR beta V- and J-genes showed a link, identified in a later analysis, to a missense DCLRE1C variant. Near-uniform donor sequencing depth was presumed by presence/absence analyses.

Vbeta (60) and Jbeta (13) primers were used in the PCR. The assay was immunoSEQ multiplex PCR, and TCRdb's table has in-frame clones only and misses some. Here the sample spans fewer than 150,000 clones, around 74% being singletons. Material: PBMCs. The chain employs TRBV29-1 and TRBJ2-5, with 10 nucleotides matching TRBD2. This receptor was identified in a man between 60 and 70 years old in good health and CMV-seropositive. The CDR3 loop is CSVGFPSGGQGAETQYF. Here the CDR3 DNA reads TGCAGCGTTGGGTTCCCTAGCGGGGGCCAGGGTGCAGAGACCCAGTACTTC.